The 9 T cell receptor beta chains given below trace back to one sample, sequenced in a study of blood T cell repertoires in COVID-19 (dated by TCRdb to 2018 to 2020). Library method: the immunoSEQ multiplex PCR assay. Imported from immuneACCESS, the table was reduced by TCRdb to in-frame sequences with V and J called. These copies leave out some clones; in studies compared against another copy, an unresolved V gene accounts for under half, and the cause of the remainder is not known. Present in this sample are about 130,000 clones, about 79% of which were seen just once. The ten biggest clones cover over 2.5% of the sample. The sequencing input was peripheral blood. All receptors come from a woman of 80 years or more with acute or convalescent COVID-19.

This clone was counted between two and nine times. The V and J genes are TRBV5-1 and TRBJ2-7, with 7 bases lining up with TRBD1. Germline CDR1 reads SGHRS; CDR2 reads YFSETQ. Trimming removed 2 bases from V and 2 bases from J; junction bases left unmatched: 4. The CDR3 loop spans 14 amino acids. The CDR3 region is CASSFAGTAYEQYF. The DNA of the CDR3 is TGCGCCAGCAGCTTTGCCGGGACAGCCTACGAGCAGTACTTC.

This rearrangement joins TRBV11-2 to TRBJ1-2; TRBD1 aligns across 9 bases. The V segment lost 1 base and the J segment 3 bases; nucleotides outside the gene matches: 0. This CDR3 has 14 amino acids. Germline CDR1 and CDR2: SGHAT and FQNNGV. CDR3 bases: TGTGCCAGCAGCTTAGGACAGGGGGACTATGGCTACACCTTC. This translates into CASSLGQGDYGYTF. Variable domain in full (rest from reference TRBV11-2 and TRBJ1-2): EAGVAQSPRYKIIEKRQSVAFWCNPISGHATLYWYQQILGQGPKLLIQFQNNGVVDDSQLPKDRFSAERLKGVDSTLKIQPAKLEDSAVYLCASSLGQGDYGYTFGSGTRLTVV.

The chain carries TRBV3-1 (or the pseudogene TRBV3-2) and TRBJ1-6, with D unclear. Germline-derived CDR1 and CDR2 are LGHDT and YNNKEL (reference sequence). Trimming cost V 5 bases and J 11 bases, with 7 bases left between them. The CDR3 is 11 residues long. CDR3 sequence: CASSNGAPLHF. For the CDR3, the DNA is TGTGCCAGCAGCAACGGAGCACCCCTCCACTTT.

This clone came up a few times. The V and J genes are TRBV19 and TRBJ1-1, with D possibly being TRBD1 (6 bases). V was cut by 6 bases and J by 0 bases, with 8 bases left in between. The CDR3 spans 13 residues. Germline V gene data show CDR1 as LNHDA and CDR2 as SQIVND (reference sequence). The CDR3 is CASSTGLNTEAFF. CDR3 nucleotide sequence: TGTGCCAGTAGCACAGGGTTGAACACTGAAGCTTTCTTT.

This clone was detected only a few times. The genes are TRBV6-4 and TRBJ1-1, with 10 nucleotides matching TRBD1. The CDR3 spans 15 residues. Per germline, CDR1 MRHNA and CDR2 SNTAGT. Trimming at V came to 6 bases and at J to 1 base, leaving 5 bases not matched to a gene. DNA for the CDR3: TGTGCCAGCAGGCCACGACAGGGGGCGAACACTGAAGCTTTCTTT. It yields the protein CASRPRQGANTEAFF.

Only a few counts were recorded for this clone. V gene TRBV29-1 combines with J gene TRBJ2-1; 14 nucleotides match TRBD2. V lost 6 bases to trimming and J lost 4 bases; unmatched junction nucleotides: 2. Germline V gives CDR1 SQVTM, CDR2 ANQGSEA. The CDR3 is 14 amino acids. The CDR3 DNA follows: TGCAGCGTACGACTAGCGGGGGGGTACAATGAGCAGTTCTTC. Its protein product is CSVRLAGGYNEQFF.

This chain links TRBV14 with TRBJ2-5, with a weak D call TRBD2 (6 bases). The V and J ends lost 1 base and 2 bases respectively, with 14 bases between them. CDR3 length: 16 amino acids. The germline CDR1 and CDR2 sequences are SGHDN and FVKESK. The CDR3 DNA follows: TGTGCCAGCAGCCAAGGGATTCGGGGGTATCAAGAGACCCAGTACTTC. This gives the protein CASSQGIRGYQETQYF.

The chain has TRBV9 and TRBJ1-2; D remains unclear. Germline V gene lookup returns CDR1 SGDLS and CDR2 YYNGEE. The V end lost 4 bases, the J end lost 3 bases, and 10 bases lay between the germline ends. The CDR3 runs to 13 residues. CDR3: CASSPTGDYGYTF. The CDR3 DNA sequence: TGTGCCAGCAGCCCCACCGGGGACTATGGCTACACCTTC.

This clone was observed a single time. The same CDR3 arises from other DNA sequences in this sample as well. The chain is built from TRBV5-1 and TRBJ2-7; 7 bases map to TRBD1. Trimming at V came to 4 bases and at J to 5 bases, leaving 9 bases not matched to a gene. Germline CDR1 is SGHRS and CDR2 is YFSETQ. This CDR3 has 14 residues. The CDR3 region has the DNA TGCGCCAGCAGCCGGGAAGGGGGCCTCGACGAGCAGTACTTC. Protein sequence: CASSREGGLDEQYF. Full variable domain (rest looked up from reference TRBV5-1 and TRBJ2-7): KAGVTQTPRYLIKTRGQQVTLSCSPISGHRSVSWYQQTPGQGLQFLFEYFSETQRNKGNFPGRFSGRQFSNSRSEMNVSTLELGDSALYLCASSREGGLDEQYFGPGTRLTVT.